This T cell receptor beta chain originates from a study of blood T cell repertoires in COVID-19. The overall study: Researchers got acute and convalescent COVID-19 samples from the United States, Italy and Spain. T cells, B-cell-depleted T cells, or PBMCs provided the cDNA or gDNA that served as material.

Germline V CDR1 and CDR2: SGHRS, YFSETQ. V was shortened by 0 bases and J by 7 bases, with 16 bases between the two germline ends. This CDR3 region has 16 residues. Authors' processing steps: Amplified reference gene primers provided the basis for estimating nucleated cell counts. The method was immunoSEQ multiplex PCR; TCRdb's version includes in-frame clones alone and lacks a portion of them. V, J and clone size reflect that table, while D and trimming were determined from the DNA. This table holds some 190,000 clones, roughly 88% found once. This clone was observed a handful of times. The source is a human donor with active or convalescent COVID-19. The donor label of this sample is uncertain. The chain couples TRBV5-1 to TRBJ2-2, with D possibly being TRBD2 (6 bases). Sequencing was carried out using peripheral blood. Here the CDR3 DNA reads TGCGCCAGCAGCTTGGCGCAGGGCGGGGCCGTCGGGGAGCTGTTTTTT. Translated, it gives CASSLAQGGAVGELFF. The complete variable domain, with remaining parts taken from reference TRBV5-1 and TRBJ2-2, reads KAGVTQTPRYLIKTRGQQVTLSCSPISGHRSVSWYQQTPGQGLQFLFEYFSETQRNKGNFPGRFSGRQFSNSRSEMNVSTLELGDSALYLCASSLAQGGAVGELFFGEGSRLTVL.